This TCR beta chain was identified in a study of CD8+CD57+ T cells in acquired aplastic anemia. The length of the CDR3 is 13 residues. The germline V gene encodes CDR1 ENHRY and CDR2 SYGVKD. The ends were cut back, 2 bases at V and 0 bases at J, with 1 base in the middle. CDR3 and TCR beta VDJ profiling relied on a genomic DNA template. TCRdb re-called the reads with MiXCR, one entry per CDR3 protein. The data contain about 71,000 distinct CDR3 sequences, roughly half of them singletons. This clonotype is medium-sized by share. The rearrangement links TRBV10-3 to TRBJ1-4; D gene uncertain. This clonotype was sampled from a human donor in good health, serving as a control. The sequenced sample was sorted CD4+, CD8+, or CD8+CD57+ T cells (not recorded which) from PBMCs. As DNA, the CDR3 is TGTGCCATCAGTGAGGCAACTAATGAAAAACTGTTTTTT. Its translation: CAISEATNEKLFF.